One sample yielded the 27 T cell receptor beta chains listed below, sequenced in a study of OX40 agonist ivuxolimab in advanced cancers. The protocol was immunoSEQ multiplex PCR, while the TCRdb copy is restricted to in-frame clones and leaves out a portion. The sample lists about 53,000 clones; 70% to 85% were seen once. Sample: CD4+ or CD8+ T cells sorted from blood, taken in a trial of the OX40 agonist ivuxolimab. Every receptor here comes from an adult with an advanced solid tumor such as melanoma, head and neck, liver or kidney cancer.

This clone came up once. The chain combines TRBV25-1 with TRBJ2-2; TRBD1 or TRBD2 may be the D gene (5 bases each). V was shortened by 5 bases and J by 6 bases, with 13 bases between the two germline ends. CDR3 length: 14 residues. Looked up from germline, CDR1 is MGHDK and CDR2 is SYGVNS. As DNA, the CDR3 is TGTGCCAGCAGTCCAACGGGGCGCCCCGGGGAGCTGTTTTTT. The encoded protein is CASSPTGRPGELFF.

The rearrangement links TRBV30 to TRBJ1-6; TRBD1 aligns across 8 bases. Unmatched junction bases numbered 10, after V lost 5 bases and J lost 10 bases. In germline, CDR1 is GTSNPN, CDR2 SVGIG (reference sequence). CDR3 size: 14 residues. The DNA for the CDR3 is TGTGCCTGGGTCCGCGACAGGGGACTATCACCCCTCCACTTT. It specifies CAWVRDRGLSPLHF.

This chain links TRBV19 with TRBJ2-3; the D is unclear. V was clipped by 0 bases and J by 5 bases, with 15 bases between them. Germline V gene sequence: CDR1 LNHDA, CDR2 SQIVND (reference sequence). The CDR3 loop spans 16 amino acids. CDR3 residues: CASSIEWNRERDTQYF. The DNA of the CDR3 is TGTGCCAGTAGTATAGAATGGAACAGAGAGAGAGATACGCAGTATTTT. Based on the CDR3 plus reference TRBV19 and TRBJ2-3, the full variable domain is DGGITQSPKYLFRKEGQNVTLSCEQNLNHDAMYWYRQDPGQGLRLIYYSQIVNDFQKGDIAEGYSVSREKKESFPLTVTSAQKNPTAFYLCASSIEWNRERDTQYFGPGTRLTVL.

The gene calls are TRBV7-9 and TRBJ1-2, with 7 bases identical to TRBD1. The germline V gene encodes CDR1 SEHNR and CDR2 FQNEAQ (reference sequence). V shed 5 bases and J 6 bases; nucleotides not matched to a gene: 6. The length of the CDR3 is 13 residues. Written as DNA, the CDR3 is TGTGCCAGCAGCCCGTCTGGGACAGATGGCTACACCTTC. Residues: CASSPSGTDGYTF.

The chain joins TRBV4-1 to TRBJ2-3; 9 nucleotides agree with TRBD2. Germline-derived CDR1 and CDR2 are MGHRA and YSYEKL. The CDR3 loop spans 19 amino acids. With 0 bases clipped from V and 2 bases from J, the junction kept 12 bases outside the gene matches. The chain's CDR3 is CASSQEKMRASGTTDTQYF. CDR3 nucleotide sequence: TGCGCCAGCAGCCAAGAAAAGATGAGGGCTAGCGGGACCACAGATACGCAGTATTTT.

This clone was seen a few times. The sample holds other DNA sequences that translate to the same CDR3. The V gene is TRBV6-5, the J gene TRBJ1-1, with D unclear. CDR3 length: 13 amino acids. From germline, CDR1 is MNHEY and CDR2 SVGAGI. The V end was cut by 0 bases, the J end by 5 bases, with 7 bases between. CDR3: CASSYSGRTEAFF. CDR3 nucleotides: TGTGCCAGCAGTTACTCAGGGAGAACTGAAGCTTTCTTT.

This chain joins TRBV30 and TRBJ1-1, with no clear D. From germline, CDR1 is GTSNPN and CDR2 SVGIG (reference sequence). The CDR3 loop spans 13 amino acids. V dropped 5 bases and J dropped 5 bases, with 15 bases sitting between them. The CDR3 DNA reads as TGTGCCTGGGCGAGAGGTCCGAGGACTGAAGCTTTCTTT. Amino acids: CAWARGPRTEAFF.

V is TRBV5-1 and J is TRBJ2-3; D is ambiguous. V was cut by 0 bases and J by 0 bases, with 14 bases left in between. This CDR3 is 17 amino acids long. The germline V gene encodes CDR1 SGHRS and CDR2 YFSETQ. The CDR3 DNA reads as TGCGCCAGCAGCTTGGCCGCGCGGAGCGATAGCACAGATACGCAGTATTTT. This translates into CASSLAARSDSTDTQYF.

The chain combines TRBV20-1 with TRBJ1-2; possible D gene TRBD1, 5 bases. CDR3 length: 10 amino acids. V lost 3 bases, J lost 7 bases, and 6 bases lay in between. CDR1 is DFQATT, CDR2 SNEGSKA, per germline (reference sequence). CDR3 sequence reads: CSASRVGYTF. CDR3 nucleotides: TGCAGTGCTAGCAGGGTTGGCTACACCTTC.

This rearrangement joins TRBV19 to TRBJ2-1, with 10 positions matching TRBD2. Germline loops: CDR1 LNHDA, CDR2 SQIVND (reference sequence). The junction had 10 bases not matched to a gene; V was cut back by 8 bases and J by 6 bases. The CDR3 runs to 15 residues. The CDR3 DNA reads TGTGCCAGTTGCAGAGCTAGCGGGAGTTGCAATGAGCAGTTCTTC. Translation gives CASCRASGSCNEQFF.

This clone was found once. DNA for the CDR3: TGTGCCAGCTCACCGGACCTATATGGCTACACCTTC. Protein: CASSPDLYGYTF. The chain joins TRBV18 to TRBJ1-2; D unresolved. The CDR3 length is 12 residues. The V end was cut by 3 bases, the J end by 5 bases, with 7 bases between. The V gene's germline CDR1 is KGHSH and CDR2 LQKENI.

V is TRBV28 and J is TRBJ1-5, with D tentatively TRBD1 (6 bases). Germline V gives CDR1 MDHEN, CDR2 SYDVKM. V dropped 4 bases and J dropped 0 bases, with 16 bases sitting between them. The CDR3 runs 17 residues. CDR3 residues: CASSYPGRGVSNQPQHF. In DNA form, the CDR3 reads TGTGCCAGCAGTTACCCAGGGAGGGGGGTTAGCAATCAGCCCCAGCATTTT.

The DNA for the CDR3 is TGTGCCAGCAAGGCGGGGGCTCCTTGGTACGAGCAGTACTTC. Its translation: CASKAGAPWYEQYF. The rearrangement links TRBV14 to TRBJ2-7, with D perhaps TRBD2 (7 bases). Germline CDR1 reads SGHDN; CDR2 reads FVKESK. The CDR3 extends over 14 amino acids. V was clipped by 7 bases and J by 4 bases, with 17 bases between them.

The CDR3 sequence: CASSGDRGGYEQYF. The CDR3 DNA reads as TGTGCCAGCAGCGGGGACAGGGGAGGCTACGAGCAGTACTTC. The chain is built from TRBV5-4 and TRBJ2-7; 10 bases match TRBD1. The CDR3 totals 14 residues. J gave up 3 bases and V 4 bases, and 4 bases lay outside the gene matches. Germline-derived CDR1 and CDR2 are SGHNT and YYREEE (reference sequence).

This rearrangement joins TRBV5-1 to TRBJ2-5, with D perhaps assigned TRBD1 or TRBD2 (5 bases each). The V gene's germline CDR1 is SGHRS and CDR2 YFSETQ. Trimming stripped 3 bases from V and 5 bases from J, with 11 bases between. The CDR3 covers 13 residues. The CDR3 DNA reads TGCGCCAGCAGCTCCCAGGGAGAGGAGACCCAGTACTTC. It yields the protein CASSSQGEETQYF.

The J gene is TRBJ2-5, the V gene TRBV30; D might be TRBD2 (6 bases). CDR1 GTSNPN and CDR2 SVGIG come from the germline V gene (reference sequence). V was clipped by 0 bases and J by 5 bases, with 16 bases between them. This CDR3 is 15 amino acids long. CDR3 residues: CAWSVRLLGGETQYF. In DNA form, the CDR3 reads TGTGCCTGGAGTGTACGACTACTCGGGGGTGAGACCCAGTACTTC.

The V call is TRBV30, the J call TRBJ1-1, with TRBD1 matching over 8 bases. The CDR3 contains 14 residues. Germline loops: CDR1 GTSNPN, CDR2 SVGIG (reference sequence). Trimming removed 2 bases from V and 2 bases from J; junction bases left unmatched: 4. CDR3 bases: TGTGCCTGGAGTCGCGACAGGGGAAACACTGAAGCTTTCTTT. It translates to CAWSRDRGNTEAFF. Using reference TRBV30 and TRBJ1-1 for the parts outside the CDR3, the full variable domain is SQTIHQWPATLVQPVGSPLSLECTVEGTSNPNLYWYRQAAGRGLQLLFYSVGIGQISSEVPQNLSASRPQDRQFILSSKKLLLSDSGFYLCAWSRDRGNTEAFFGQGTRLTVV.

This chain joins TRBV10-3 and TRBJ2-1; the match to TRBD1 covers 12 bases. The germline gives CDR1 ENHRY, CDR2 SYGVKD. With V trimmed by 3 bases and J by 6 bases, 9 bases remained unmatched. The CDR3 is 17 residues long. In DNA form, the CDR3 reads TGTGCCATCAGTGAATCCAGGGGACAGGGGGCGGGCAATGAGCAGTTCTTC. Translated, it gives CAISESRGQGAGNEQFF.

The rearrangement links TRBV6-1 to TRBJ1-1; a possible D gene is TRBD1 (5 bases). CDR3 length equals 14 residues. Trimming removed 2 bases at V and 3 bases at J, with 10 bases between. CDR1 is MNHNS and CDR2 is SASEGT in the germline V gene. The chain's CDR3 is CASSEWGEDTEAFF. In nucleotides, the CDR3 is TGTGCCAGCAGTGAATGGGGGGAGGACACTGAAGCTTTCTTT.

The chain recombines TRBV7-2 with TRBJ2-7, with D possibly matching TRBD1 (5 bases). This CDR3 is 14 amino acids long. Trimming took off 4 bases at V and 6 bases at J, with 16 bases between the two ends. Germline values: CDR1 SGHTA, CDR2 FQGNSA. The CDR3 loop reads CASSSPEGTGEQYF. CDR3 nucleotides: TGTGCCAGCAGCTCCCCCGAAGGTACAGGCGAGCAGTACTTC.

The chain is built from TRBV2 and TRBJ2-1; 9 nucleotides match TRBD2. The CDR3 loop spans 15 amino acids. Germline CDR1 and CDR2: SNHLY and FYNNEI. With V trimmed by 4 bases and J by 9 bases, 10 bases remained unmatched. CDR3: CASSVVSGSPSEQFF. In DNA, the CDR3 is TGTGCCAGCAGTGTCGTTAGCGGGAGTCCGAGTGAGCAGTTCTTC. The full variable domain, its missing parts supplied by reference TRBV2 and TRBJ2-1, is EPEVTQTPSHQVTQMGQEVILRCVPISNHLYFYWYRQILGQKVEFLVSFYNNEISEKSEIFDDQFSVERPDGSNFTLKIRSTKLEDSAMYFCASSVVSGSPSEQFFGPGTRLTVL.

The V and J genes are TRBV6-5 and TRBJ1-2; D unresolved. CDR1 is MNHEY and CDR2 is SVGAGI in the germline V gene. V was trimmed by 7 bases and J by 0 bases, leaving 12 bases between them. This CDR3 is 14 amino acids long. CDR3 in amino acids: CASTKATTNYGYTF. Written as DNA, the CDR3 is TGTGCCAGCACCAAGGCGACAACTAACTATGGCTACACCTTC.

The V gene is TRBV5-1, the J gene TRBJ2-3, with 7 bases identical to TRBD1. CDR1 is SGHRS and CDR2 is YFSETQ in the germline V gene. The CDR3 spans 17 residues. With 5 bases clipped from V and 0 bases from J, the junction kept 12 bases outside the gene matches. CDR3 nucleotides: TGCGCCAGCAGTTACCGAGGGGGCGATCCCAGCACAGATACGCAGTATTTT. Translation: CASSYRGGDPSTDTQYF.

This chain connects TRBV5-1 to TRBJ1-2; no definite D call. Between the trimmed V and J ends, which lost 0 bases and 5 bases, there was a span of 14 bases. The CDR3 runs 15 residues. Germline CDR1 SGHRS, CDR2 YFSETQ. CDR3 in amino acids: CASSLAMDFNYGYTF. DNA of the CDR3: TGCGCCAGCAGCTTGGCAATGGACTTCAATTATGGCTACACCTTC.

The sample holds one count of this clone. The CDR3 protein is CASRKFTGEQYF. Written as DNA, the CDR3 is TGTGCCAGCCGAAAGTTTACTGGCGAGCAGTACTTC. The rearrangement uses TRBV6-5 and TRBJ2-7; unclear D gene. CDR1 and CDR2 (germline): MNHEY, SVGAGI. This CDR3 is 12 amino acids long. Trimming left V 8 bases short and J 6 bases short, with 14 bases between.

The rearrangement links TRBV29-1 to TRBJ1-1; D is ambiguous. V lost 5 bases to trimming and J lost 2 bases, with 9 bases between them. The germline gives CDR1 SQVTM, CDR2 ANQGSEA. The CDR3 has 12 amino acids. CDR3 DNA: TGCAGCGTTTCCCCCCAAAACACTGAAGCTTTCTTT. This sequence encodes CSVSPQNTEAFF. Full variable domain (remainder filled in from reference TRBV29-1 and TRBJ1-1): SAVISQKPSRDICQRGTSLTIQCQVDSQVTMMFWYRQQPGQSLTLIATANQGSEATYESGFVIDKFPISRPNLTFSTLTVSNMSPEDSSIYLCSVSPQNTEAFFGQGTRLTVV.

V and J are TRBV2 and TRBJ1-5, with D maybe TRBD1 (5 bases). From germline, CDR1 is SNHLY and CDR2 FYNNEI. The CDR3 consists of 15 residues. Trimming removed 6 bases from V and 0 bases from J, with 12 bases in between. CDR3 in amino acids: CASRRTPASNQPQHF. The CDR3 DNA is TGTGCCAGCAGGAGGACACCGGCTAGCAATCAGCCCCAGCATTTT.